This passage covers 9 T cell receptor beta chains from one sample sequenced in a study of T cell clones after liver transplantation. Method: immunoSEQ multiplex PCR; TCRdb's copy keeps in-frame clones and lacks some. The table includes about 76,000 clones, around four fifths detected once. The sequences come from CD4+ T cells from blood, collected at the 22-month timepoint. Every receptor here comes from a human patient who received a liver transplant. Some T cells may be graft donor cells.

The chain is built from TRBV7-9 and TRBJ2-2, with D unresolved. The germline V gene has CDR1 SEHNR and CDR2 FQNEAQ (reference sequence). The CDR3 totals 15 residues. Trimming took 5 bases from V and 1 from J, leaving 11 bases between them. CDR3 in amino acids: CASSLGLLNTGELFF. Here the CDR3 DNA reads TGTGCCAGCAGCCTCGGGCTTCTGAACACCGGGGAGCTGTTTTTT.

In its sample, this clone was seen once. This chain links TRBV7-2 with TRBJ1-5; D gene uncertain. With 4 bases removed from V and 4 bases from J, the gap between germline ends came to 14 bases. The CDR3 sequence is 15 residues long. Germline loops: CDR1 SGHTA, CDR2 FQGNSA. CDR3 in amino acids: CASSSEVAGNQPQHF. DNA for the CDR3: TGTGCCAGCAGCTCCGAGGTGGCAGGAAATCAGCCCCAGCATTTT.

J is TRBJ2-7 and V is TRBV5-6; 9 nucleotides agree with TRBD1. J lost 6 bases, V lost 4 bases, and 2 bases had no gene match. The CDR3 contains 12 residues. The germline V gene encodes CDR1 SGHDT and CDR2 YYEEEE. DNA of the CDR3: TGTGCCAGCAGCCCGACAGGGGGCGAGCAGTACTTC. Translation: CASSPTGGEQYF.

This chain connects TRBV15 to TRBJ2-5, with TRBD2 as a possible D gene (6 bases). The germline V gene encodes CDR1 LNHNV and CDR2 YYDKDF (reference sequence). The germline V and J ends were trimmed by 2 bases and 4 bases, with 14 bases remaining between them. The CDR3 extends over 15 amino acids. CDR3 sequence (DNA): TGTGCCACCAGCAGAAGGTTCGGTAGCGGAGAGACCCAGTACTTC. This gives the protein CATSRRFGSGETQYF.

This clone was detected ten times or more. The chain carries TRBV2 and TRBJ1-5, with 7 bases fitting TRBD1. V gave up 4 bases and J gave up 5 bases; unmatched junction bases: 5. Germline CDR1 is SNHLY and CDR2 is FYNNEI. This CDR3 has 14 amino acids. CDR3 bases: TGTGCCAGCAGTGGTGACAGGGTTGATCAGCCCCAGCATTTT. As protein: CASSGDRVDQPQHF.

CDR3 DNA: TGTGCCAGCAGTTACACAGGGATGCGGGGACAAGATACGCAGTATTTT. Residues: CASSYTGMRGQDTQYF. This chain connects TRBV6-5 to TRBJ2-3, with D perhaps given as TRBD1 or TRBD2 (6 bases each). Germline CDR1 reads MNHEY; CDR2 reads SVGAGI. There are 16 residues in the CDR3. The V end was cut by 2 bases, the J end by 5 bases, with 17 bases between.

The gene calls are TRBV4-2 and TRBJ2-3; D perhaps matches TRBD2 (5 bases). Trimming cost V 0 bases and J 7 bases, with 14 bases left between them. CDR1 LGHNA and CDR2 YNFKEQ come from the germline V gene. This CDR3 has 15 amino acids. CDR3 residues: CASSQEDSRVNTQYF. For the CDR3, the DNA is TGTGCCAGCAGCCAAGAGGACTCCCGGGTAAATACGCAGTATTTT.

The rearrangement links TRBV7-2 to TRBJ1-3; weak D call: TRBD1 (5 bases). Germline V gives CDR1 SGHTA, CDR2 FQGNSA. V lost 1 base and J 0 bases, leaving 10 bases between the germline ends. There are 16 residues in the CDR3. CDR3 protein: CASSLDQGSSGNTIYF. The CDR3 nucleotides read TGTGCCAGCAGCTTAGATCAGGGAAGCTCTGGAAACACCATATATTTT.

The chain couples TRBV6-1 to TRBJ1-1, with unresolved D. The ends were cut back, 2 bases at V and 12 bases at J, with 13 bases in the middle. Germline assignment: CDR1 MNHNS and CDR2 SASEGT. The CDR3 extends over 12 amino acids. The CDR3 sequence is CASSERRLSTFF. CDR3 nucleotides: TGTGCCAGCAGTGAAAGGCGGCTCTCTACTTTCTTT.